A selection of T cell receptor beta chains follows, all from one sample in a study of T cell repertoires in cytomegalovirus infection. TCRdb independently ran MiXCR on the reads; one entry per CDR3 protein. This sample has about 51,000 distinct CDR3 sequences, with about a fifth found just once. The antigens for these receptors are not known. This material consisted of CD8+ T cells from cultured PBMCs, taken from culture after CMV antigen stimulation. The receptors were sampled from a human donor in good health (CMV status not recorded). Some clones in this sample may be carry-over from other donors' samples. Each CDR3 is given with its conserved first and last residue. The D gene is left open where the match is weak. Rows give clone size only sometimes, using once, few, many, or a class for an expanded clone.

>TRBV7-9|TRBD2|NA|TRBJ2-2
CATGGDGGELFF
TGTGCCACCGGGGGGGATGGCGGGGAGCTGTTTTTT
>TRBV27|NA|NA|TRBJ2-1
CASTLWGEQFF
TGTGCCAGCACCTTGTGGGGTGAGCAGTTCTTC
>TRBV4-2|NA|NA|TRBJ2-2
CASSRTQERELFF
TGTGCCAGCAGCCGGACCCAGGAGAGGGAGCTGTTTTTT
>TRBV4-1|NA|few|TRBJ2-7
CASSQGSSSYEQYF
TGCGCCAGCAGCCAAGGATCGAGCTCCTACGAGCAGTACTTC
>TRBV2|NA|few|TRBJ1-1
CASRGTEAFF
TGTGCCAGCAGGGGCACTGAAGCTTTCTTT
>TRBV28|NA|few|TRBJ2-7
CASSLSSDRPSYEQYF
TGTGCCAGCAGTTTATCATCAGACCGACCCTCCTACGAGCAGTACTTC
>TRBV7-9|TRBD2|NA|TRBJ2-7
CASSSTRGGPYEQYF
TGTGCCAGCAGCTCAACTCGGGGGGGGCCCTACGAGCAGTACTTC
>TRBV7-3|NA|few|TRBJ2-1
CASSLAVIGEQFF
TGTGCCAGCAGCTTAGCCGTTATCGGCGAGCAGTTCTTC
>TRBV19|TRBD1|few|TRBJ2-2
CASSIRGQRGELFF
TGTGCCAGTAGTATTAGGGGGCAGCGCGGGGAGCTGTTTTTT
>TRBV29-1|NA|many|TRBJ2-3
CSVEEARLQYF
TGCAGCGTTGAAGAGGCGAGACTTCAGTATTTT
>TRBV2|NA|NA|TRBJ1-4
CATEGANEKLFF
TGTGCCACTGAGGGAGCTAATGAAAAACTGTTTTTT
>TRBV4-1|TRBD2|few|TRBJ2-3
CASSRATSGGRPTSTDTQYF
TGCGCCAGCAGCCGAGCAACTAGCGGGGGCCGACCAACTAGCACAGATACGCAGTATTTT
>TRBV7-3|TRBD1|NA|TRBJ1-2
CASSLTPGQFYGYTF
TGTGCCAGCAGCTTAACGCCGGGACAGTTCTATGGCTACACCTTC
>TRBV27|TRBD1|NA|TRBJ2-1
CASSLRQGAKEQFF
TGTGCCAGCAGCCTTAGACAGGGGGCGAAAGAGCAGTTCTTC
>TRBV12-3/TRBV12-4|NA|few|TRBJ1-5
CASSLYLQSNQPQHF
TGTGCCAGCAGTTTGTACCTACAGAGCAATCAGCCCCAGCATTTT
>TRBV7-6|NA|NA|TRBJ2-1
CASSFGGVNEQFF
TGTGCCAGCAGCTTTGGAGGGGTCAATGAGCAGTTCTTC
>TRBV7-3|TRBD1|NA|TRBJ2-1
CASSIQGTLNNEQFF
TGTGCCAGCAGCATACAGGGGACCTTGAACAATGAGCAGTTCTTC
>TRBV6-5|NA|few|TRBJ1-2
CASSYWSGENYGYTF
TGTGCCAGCAGTTACTGGTCAGGGGAGAACTATGGCTACACCTTC
>TRBV7-9|NA|medium-sized|TRBJ2-1
CASSRSGFWEQFF
TGTGCCAGCAGCAGATCGGGATTTTGGGAGCAGTTCTTC
>TRBV6-2/TRBV6-3|NA|few|TRBJ1-2
CASSRDRPGYTF
TGTGCCAGCAGTCGAGACAGGCCTGGCTACACCTTC
>TRBV29-1|NA|few|TRBJ2-1
CSVVSSFLYNEQFF
TGCAGCGTTGTTAGTAGTTTCCTCTACAATGAGCAGTTCTTC
>TRBV20-1|TRBD2|NA|TRBJ2-7
CSAQGLAGGPYEQYF
TGCAGTGCCCAGGGGTTGGCGGGGGGGCCCTACGAGCAGTACTTC